The 11 T cell receptor beta chains given below trace back to one sample, sequenced in a study of blood T cell repertoires in COVID-19. Assay used: immunoSEQ multiplex PCR; TCRdb lists only in-frame clones, some missing. The sample gives nearly 350,000 clones, roughly 87% of which show up once; more than 0.8% is in the top ten. Sequenced input: PBMCs or T cells enriched from blood (not recorded which). These receptors were obtained from a woman aged 30 to 39 who had recovered from COVID-19.

The CDR3 DNA follows: TGTGCCTGGAGTGAGGGGTCCAATGCCTACAATGAGCAGTTCTTC. Protein product: CAWSEGSNAYNEQFF. The chain recombines TRBV30 with TRBJ2-1, with TRBD1 as a possible D gene (5 bases). The CDR3 has 15 amino acids. Germline loops: CDR1 GTSNPN, CDR2 SVGIG (reference sequence). Trimming shortened V by 1 base and J by 2 bases, and 12 bases separated the two germline ends.

This clone has a handful of counts. The gene calls are TRBV7-2 and TRBJ1-1, with 7 bases lining up with TRBD1. Germline CDR1 SGHTA, CDR2 FQGNSA. After removal of 1 base from V and 6 bases from J, the junction contained 5 bases not matched to a gene. This CDR3 contains 14 residues. DNA for the CDR3: TGTGCCAGCAGCTTAGGACAGGGCCATCCTGAAGCTTTCTTT. It is translated as CASSLGQGHPEAFF. Based on the CDR3 plus reference TRBV7-2 and TRBJ1-1, the full variable domain is GAGVSQSPSNKVTEKGKDVELRCDPISGHTALYWYRQSLGQGLEFLIYFQGNSAPDKSGLPSDRFSAERTGGSVSTLTIQRTQQEDSAVYLCASSLGQGHPEAFFGQGTRLTVV.

The chain joins TRBV3-1 (or the pseudogene TRBV3-2) to TRBJ1-1; D not certain. The V end was cut by 4 bases, the J end by 5 bases, with 14 bases between. The CDR3 contains 14 residues. The germline gives CDR1 LGHDT, CDR2 YNNKEL (reference sequence). CDR3 region: CASSLQGGFTEAFF. The CDR3 DNA sequence: TGTGCCAGCAGCCTCCAAGGCGGGTTTACTGAAGCTTTCTTT.

The chain recombines TRBV7-2 with TRBJ2-5; maybe TRBD2 (6 bases). Trimming removed 4 bases at V and 5 bases at J, with 14 bases between. This CDR3 has 14 residues. Per the germline V gene, CDR1 is SGHTA and CDR2 is FQGNSA. Here the CDR3 DNA reads TGTGCCAGCAGCTCCTTTGGGGCGGGGGAGACCCAGTACTTC. It is translated as CASSSFGAGETQYF.

This chain joins TRBV6-2 or TRBV6-3 and TRBJ1-3; a possible D gene is TRBD1 (6 bases). V was cut by 6 bases and J by 2 bases, with 17 bases left in between. Germline V gene data show CDR1 as MNHEY and CDR2 as SVGEGT. This CDR3 has 16 amino acids. This CDR3 is CASSDRTGTTGNTIYF. Here the CDR3 DNA reads TGTGCCAGCAGCGACAGAACCGGGACAACTGGAAACACCATATATTTT.

The genes are TRBV7-2 and TRBJ1-2; TRBD1 is a possible D gene (5 bases). Trimming cost V 1 base and J 4 bases, with 16 bases left between them. Looked up from germline, CDR1 is SGHTA and CDR2 is FQGNSA. The CDR3 consists of 16 residues. CDR3 sequence reads: CASSLEGLGTVYGYTF. CDR3 DNA sequence: TGTGCCAGCAGCTTAGAGGGGCTGGGTACAGTCTATGGCTACACCTTC. The whole variable domain, filled in from reference TRBV7-2 and TRBJ1-2, reads GAGVSQSPSNKVTEKGKDVELRCDPISGHTALYWYRQSLGQGLEFLIYFQGNSAPDKSGLPSDRFSAERTGGSVSTLTIQRTQQEDSAVYLCASSLEGLGTVYGYTFGSGTRLTVV.

This clone was picked up a small number of times. The DNA for the CDR3 is TGTGCCAGCAACGAACCCGGGGGGTCGAGCTCCTACGAGCAGTACTTC. Translating it yields CASNEPGGSSSYEQYF. This chain uses TRBV7-2 with TRBJ2-7, with 7 positions matching TRBD2. V trimming: 7 bases; J trimming: 0 bases; junction bases outside the gene matches: 12. Germline V lookup: CDR1 SGHTA, CDR2 FQGNSA. This CDR3 has 16 residues.

The chain is built from TRBV10-2 and TRBJ2-7; 9 bases agree with TRBD1. The CDR3 has 13 amino acids. The germline CDR1 and CDR2 sequences are WSHSY and SAAADI. V shed 6 bases and J 3 bases; nucleotides not matched to a gene: 3. CDR3 sequence reads: CASRGTGYYEQYF. For the CDR3, the DNA is TGCGCCAGCAGGGGGACAGGGTACTACGAGCAGTACTTC.

The table lists this clone with a count of one. The chain carries TRBV28 and TRBJ2-7; D is possibly TRBD1 (6 bases). The V gene's germline CDR1 is MDHEN and CDR2 SYDVKM. Trimming took off 3 bases at V and 2 bases at J, with 8 bases between the two ends. This CDR3 contains 13 residues. CDR3 sequence: CASSFGGPYEQYF. The CDR3 bases are TGTGCCAGCAGTTTTGGGGGCCCCTACGAGCAGTACTTC.

This clone occurred once. The chain carries TRBV28 and TRBJ2-7; 7 nucleotides line up with TRBD1. The CDR3 sequence is 12 residues long. V lost 6 bases, J lost 5 bases, and 4 bases stayed unmatched. CDR1 and CDR2 from the germline V gene are MDHEN and SYDVKM. The CDR3 DNA sequence: TGTGCCAGCAGCCCCACAGGGGACGAGCAGTACTTC. It codes for CASSPTGDEQYF.

This rearrangement joins TRBV11-2 to TRBJ1-6, with D perhaps TRBD1 (5 bases). Trimming took 10 bases from V and 10 from J, leaving 20 bases between them. CDR1 is SGHAT, CDR2 FQNNGV, per germline. The CDR3 has 14 residues. CDR3 region: CATSIGHKGSPLHF. In nucleotides, the CDR3 is TGTGCCACATCCATTGGGCATAAGGGGTCACCCCTCCACTTT. The variable domain in full, with the rest retrieved from reference TRBV11-2 and TRBJ1-6, is EAGVAQSPRYKIIEKRQSVAFWCNPISGHATLYWYQQILGQGPKLLIQFQNNGVVDDSQLPKDRFSAERLKGVDSTLKIQPAKLEDSAVYLCATSIGHKGSPLHFGNGTRLTVT.